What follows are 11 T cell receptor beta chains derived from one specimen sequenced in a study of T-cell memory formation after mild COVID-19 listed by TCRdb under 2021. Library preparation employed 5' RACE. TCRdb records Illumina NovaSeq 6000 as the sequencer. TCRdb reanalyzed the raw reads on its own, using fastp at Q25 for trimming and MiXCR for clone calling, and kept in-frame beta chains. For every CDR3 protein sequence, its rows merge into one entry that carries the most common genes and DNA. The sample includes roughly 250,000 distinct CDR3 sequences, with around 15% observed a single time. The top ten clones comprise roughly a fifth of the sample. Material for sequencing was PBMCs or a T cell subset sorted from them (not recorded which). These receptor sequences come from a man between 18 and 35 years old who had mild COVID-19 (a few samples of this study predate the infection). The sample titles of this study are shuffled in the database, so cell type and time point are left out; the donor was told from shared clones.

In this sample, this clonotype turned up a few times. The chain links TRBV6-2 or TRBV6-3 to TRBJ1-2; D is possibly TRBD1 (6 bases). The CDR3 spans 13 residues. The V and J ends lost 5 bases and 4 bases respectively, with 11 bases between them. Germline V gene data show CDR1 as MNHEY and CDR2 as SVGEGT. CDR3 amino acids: CASSKTGGYGYTF. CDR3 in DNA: TGTGCCAGCAGTAAGACAGGTGGCTATGGCTACACCTTC.

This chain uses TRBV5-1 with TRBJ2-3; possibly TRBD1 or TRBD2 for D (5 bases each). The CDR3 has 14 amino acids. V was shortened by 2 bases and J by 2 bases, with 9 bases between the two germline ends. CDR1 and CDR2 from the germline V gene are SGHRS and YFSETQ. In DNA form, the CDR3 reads TGCGCCAGCAGCTTCGGGACCTCCACAGATACGCAGTATTTT. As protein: CASSFGTSTDTQYF.

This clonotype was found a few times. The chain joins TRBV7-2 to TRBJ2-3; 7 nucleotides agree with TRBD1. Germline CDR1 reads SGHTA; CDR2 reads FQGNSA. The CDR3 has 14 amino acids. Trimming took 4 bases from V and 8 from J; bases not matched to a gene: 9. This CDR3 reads CASSSTGDQGTQYF. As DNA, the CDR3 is TGTGCCAGCAGCTCAACAGGGGACCAGGGTACGCAGTATTTT.

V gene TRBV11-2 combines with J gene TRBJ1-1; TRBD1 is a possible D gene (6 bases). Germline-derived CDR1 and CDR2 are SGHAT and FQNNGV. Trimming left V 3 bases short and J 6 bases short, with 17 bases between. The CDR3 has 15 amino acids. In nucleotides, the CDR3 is TGTGCCAGCAGCTTCCATGGAACAGGGTACCCTGAAGCTTTCTTT. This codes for CASSFHGTGYPEAFF.

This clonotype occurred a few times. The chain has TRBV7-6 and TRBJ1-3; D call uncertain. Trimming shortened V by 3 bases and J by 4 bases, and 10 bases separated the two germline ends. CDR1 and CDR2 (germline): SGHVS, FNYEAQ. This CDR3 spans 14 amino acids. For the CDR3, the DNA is TGTGCCAGCAGCTTCGGAGAACTGGGAAACACCATATATTTT. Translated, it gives CASSFGELGNTIYF.

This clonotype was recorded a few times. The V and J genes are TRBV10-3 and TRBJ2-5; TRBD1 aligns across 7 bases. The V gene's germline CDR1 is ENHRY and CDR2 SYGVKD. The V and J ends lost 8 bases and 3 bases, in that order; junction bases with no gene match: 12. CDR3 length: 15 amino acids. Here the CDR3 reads CAISRRTGREETQYF. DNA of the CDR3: TGTGCCATCTCCCGTAGGACAGGCCGGGAAGAGACCCAGTACTTC.

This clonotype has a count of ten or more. DNA of the CDR3: TGTGCCAGCAGCTTTCCTGTTACGAACACCGGGGAGCTGTTTTTT. It yields the protein CASSFPVTNTGELFF. The rearrangement joins TRBV7-8 to TRBJ2-2; D gene unclear. The V gene lost 3 bases and the J gene lost 0 bases, with 8 bases spanning the gap. Per germline, CDR1 SGHVS and CDR2 FQNEAQ. The CDR3 covers 15 residues. Together with reference TRBV7-8 and TRBJ2-2, the CDR3 gives the full variable domain: GAGVSQSPRYKVAKRGQDVALRCDPISGHVSLFWYQQALGQGPEFLTYFQNEAQLDKSGLPSDRFFAERPEGSVSTLKIQRTQQEDSAVYLCASSFPVTNTGELFFGEGSRLTVL.

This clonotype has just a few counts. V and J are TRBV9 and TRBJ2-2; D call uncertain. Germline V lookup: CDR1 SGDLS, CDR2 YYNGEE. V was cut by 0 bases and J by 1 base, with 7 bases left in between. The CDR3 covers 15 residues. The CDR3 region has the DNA TGTGCCAGCAGCGTAGTGGGCGGGAACACCGGGGAGCTGTTTTTT. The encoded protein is CASSVVGGNTGELFF.

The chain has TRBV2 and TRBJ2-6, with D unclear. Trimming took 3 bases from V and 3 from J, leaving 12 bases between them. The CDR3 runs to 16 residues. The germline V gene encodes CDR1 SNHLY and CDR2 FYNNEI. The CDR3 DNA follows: TGTGCCAGCAGTGAGGGCCCCGCCGGTGGGGCCAACGTCCTGACTTTC. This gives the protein CASSEGPAGGANVLTF.

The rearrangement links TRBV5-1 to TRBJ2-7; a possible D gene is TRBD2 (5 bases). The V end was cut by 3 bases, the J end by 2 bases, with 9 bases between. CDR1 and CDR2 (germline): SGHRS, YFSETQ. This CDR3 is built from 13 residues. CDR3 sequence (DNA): TGCGCCAGCAGCTCTGCCGGGGCCTACGAGCAGTACTTC. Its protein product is CASSSAGAYEQYF. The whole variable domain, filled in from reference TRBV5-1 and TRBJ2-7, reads KAGVTQTPRYLIKTRGQQVTLSCSPISGHRSVSWYQQTPGQGLQFLFEYFSETQRNKGNFPGRFSGRQFSNSRSEMNVSTLELGDSALYLCASSSAGAYEQYFGPGTRLTVT.

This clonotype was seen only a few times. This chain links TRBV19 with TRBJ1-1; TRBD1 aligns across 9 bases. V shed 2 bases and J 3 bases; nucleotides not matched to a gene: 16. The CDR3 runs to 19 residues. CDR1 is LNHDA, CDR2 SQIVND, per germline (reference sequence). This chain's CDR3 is CASSIFVFRDRVFDTEAFF. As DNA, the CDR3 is TGTGCCAGTAGTATATTCGTCTTTCGGGACAGGGTTTTTGACACTGAAGCTTTCTTT.